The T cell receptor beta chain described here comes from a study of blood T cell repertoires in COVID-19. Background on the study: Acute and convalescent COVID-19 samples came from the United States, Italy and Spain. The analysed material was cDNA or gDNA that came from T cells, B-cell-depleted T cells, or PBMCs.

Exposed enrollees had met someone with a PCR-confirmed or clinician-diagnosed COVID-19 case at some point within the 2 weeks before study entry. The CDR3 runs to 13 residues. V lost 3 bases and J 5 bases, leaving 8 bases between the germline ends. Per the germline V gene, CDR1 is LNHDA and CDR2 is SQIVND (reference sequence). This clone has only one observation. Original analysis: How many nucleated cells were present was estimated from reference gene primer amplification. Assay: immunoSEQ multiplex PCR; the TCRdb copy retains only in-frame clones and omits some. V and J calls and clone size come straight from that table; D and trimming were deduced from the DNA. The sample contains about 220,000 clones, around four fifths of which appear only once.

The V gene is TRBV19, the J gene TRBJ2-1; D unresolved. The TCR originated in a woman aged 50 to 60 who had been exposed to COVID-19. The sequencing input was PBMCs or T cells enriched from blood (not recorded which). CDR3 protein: CASSIGFNNEQFF. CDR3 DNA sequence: TGTGCCAGTAGTATCGGTTTTAACAATGAGCAGTTCTTC.